This T cell receptor beta chain was found in a study of control samples from healthy donors and cancer patients. The V gene's germline CDR1 is SGHNT and CDR2 YENEEA. This CDR3 spans 14 amino acids. Losses at the gene ends were 5 bases for V and 4 bases for J; bases not matched to a gene: 7. Clones were read by immunoSEQ multiplex PCR, and TCRdb kept only the in-frame ones, dropping some. The sample shows over 100,000 clones, roughly 88% of them seen only once. The sequenced sample consisted of blood. The chain links TRBV11-3 to TRBJ1-2, with 7 bases aligning to TRBD1. The receptor comes from a middle-aged man in good health. The CDR3 sequence: CASSEPTGAYGYTF. For the CDR3, the DNA is TGTGCCAGCAGCGAACCTACAGGGGCCTATGGCTACACCTTC.